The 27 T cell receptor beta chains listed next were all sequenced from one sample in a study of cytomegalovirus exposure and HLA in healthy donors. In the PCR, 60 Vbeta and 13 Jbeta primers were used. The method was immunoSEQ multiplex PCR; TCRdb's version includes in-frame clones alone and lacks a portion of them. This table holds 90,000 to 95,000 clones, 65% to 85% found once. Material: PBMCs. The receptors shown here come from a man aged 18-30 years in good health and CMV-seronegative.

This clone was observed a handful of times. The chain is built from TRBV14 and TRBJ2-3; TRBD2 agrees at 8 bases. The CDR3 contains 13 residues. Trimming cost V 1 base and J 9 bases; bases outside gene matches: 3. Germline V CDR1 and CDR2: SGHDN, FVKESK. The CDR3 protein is CASSQVGTRTQYF. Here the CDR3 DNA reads TGTGCCAGCAGCCAAGTTGGGACTAGAACGCAGTATTTT.

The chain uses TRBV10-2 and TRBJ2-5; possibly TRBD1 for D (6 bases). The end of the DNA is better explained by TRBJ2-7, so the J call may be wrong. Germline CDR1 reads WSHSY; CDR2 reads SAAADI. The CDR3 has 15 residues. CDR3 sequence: CASSEKQGNSYEQYF. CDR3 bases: TGCGCCAGCAGTGAGAAGCAGGGGAATTCCTACGAGCAGTACTTC.

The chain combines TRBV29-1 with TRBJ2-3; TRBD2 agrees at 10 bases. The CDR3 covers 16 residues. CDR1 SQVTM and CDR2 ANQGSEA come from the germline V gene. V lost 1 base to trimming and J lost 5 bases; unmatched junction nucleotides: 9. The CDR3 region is CSVEGGSGGAGDTQYF. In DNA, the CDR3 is TGCAGCGTTGAAGGAGGGAGCGGGGGGGCAGGAGATACGCAGTATTTT.

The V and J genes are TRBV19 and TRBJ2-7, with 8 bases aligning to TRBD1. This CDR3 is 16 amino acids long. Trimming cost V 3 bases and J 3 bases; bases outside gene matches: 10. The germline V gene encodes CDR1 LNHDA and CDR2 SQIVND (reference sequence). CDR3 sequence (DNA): TGTGCCAGTAGTATCTTGACAGGGGCGCGGAACTACGAGCAGTACTTC. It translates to CASSILTGARNYEQYF.

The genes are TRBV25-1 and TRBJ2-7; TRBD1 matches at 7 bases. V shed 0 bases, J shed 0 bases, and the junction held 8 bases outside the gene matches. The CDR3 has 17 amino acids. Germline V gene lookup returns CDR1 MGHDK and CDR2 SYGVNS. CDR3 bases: TGTGCCAGCAGTGAATATGGGGCCCGGACAGGCTCCTACGAGCAGTACTTC. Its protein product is CASSEYGARTGSYEQYF.

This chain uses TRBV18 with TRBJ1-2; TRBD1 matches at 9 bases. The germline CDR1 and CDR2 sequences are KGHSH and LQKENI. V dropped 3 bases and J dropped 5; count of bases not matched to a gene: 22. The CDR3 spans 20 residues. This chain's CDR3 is CASSPNTPGTGYGSSYGYTF. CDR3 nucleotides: TGTGCCAGCTCACCGAACACACCGGGGACAGGGTATGGTTCCTCTTATGGCTACACCTTC.

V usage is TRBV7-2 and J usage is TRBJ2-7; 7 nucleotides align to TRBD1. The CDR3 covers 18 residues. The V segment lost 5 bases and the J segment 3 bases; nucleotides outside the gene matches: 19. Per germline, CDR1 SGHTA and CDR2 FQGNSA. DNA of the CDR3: TGTGCCAGCAGCCAGCTGGGCTTTTCCGGGACAGTACTCTACGAGCAGTACTTC. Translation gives CASSQLGFSGTVLYEQYF.

CDR3 coding DNA: TGTGCCAGCAGCTCGGGGTTTTTCTATGGCTACACCTTC. It codes for CASSSGFFYGYTF. The rearrangement joins TRBV7-9 to TRBJ1-2; D is ambiguous. Germline CDR1 reads SEHNR; CDR2 reads FQNEAQ (reference sequence). The CDR3 is 13 amino acids. The V and J ends lost 4 bases and 4 bases respectively, with 10 bases between them.

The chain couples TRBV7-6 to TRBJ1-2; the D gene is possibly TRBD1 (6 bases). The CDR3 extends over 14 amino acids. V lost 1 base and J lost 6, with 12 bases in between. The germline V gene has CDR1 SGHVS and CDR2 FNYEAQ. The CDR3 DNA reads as TGTGCCAGCAGCTTAGGGCAGGGGACGGATGGCTACACCTTC. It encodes CASSLGQGTDGYTF.

CDR3 nucleotide sequence: TGTGCCAGTAGTATTGGCAACACCTACGAGCAGTACTTC. This gives the protein CASSIGNTYEQYF. The chain couples TRBV19 to TRBJ2-7, with D uncertain. The germline CDR1 and CDR2 sequences are LNHDA and SQIVND (reference sequence). The V end was cut by 3 bases, the J end by 2 bases, with 8 bases between. CDR3 length: 13 residues.

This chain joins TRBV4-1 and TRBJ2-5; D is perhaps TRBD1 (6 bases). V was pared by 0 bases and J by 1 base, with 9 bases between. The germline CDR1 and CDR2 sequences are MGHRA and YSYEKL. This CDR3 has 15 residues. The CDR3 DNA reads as TGCGCCAGCAGCCAAGAGGGGGCGAGCCAAGAGACCCAGTACTTC. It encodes CASSQEGASQETQYF.

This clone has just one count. The CDR3 nucleotides read TGTGCCAGCAGTGAACTTCTTTATTCAGACTTAAGAAACACCATATATTTT. Translating gives CASSELLYSDLRNTIYF. The genes are TRBV6-1 and TRBJ1-3; D gene uncertain. The V and J ends lost 2 bases and 5 bases respectively, with 19 bases between them. Per germline, CDR1 MNHNS and CDR2 SASEGT. CDR3 length equals 17 residues.

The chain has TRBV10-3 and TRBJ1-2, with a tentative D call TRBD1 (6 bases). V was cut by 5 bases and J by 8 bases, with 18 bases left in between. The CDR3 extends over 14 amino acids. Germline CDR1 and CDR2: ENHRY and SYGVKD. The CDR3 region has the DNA TGTGCCATCAGTCCCTTTGGGGGGGACAAGGGCTACACCTTC. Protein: CAISPFGGDKGYTF.

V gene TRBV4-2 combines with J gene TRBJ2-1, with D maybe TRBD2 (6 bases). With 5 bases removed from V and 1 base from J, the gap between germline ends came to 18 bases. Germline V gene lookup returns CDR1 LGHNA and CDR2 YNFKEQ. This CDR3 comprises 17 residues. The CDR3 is CASSRAEGSRSYNEQFF. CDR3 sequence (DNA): TGTGCCAGCAGCAGAGCGGAGGGGAGTAGGTCCTACAATGAGCAGTTCTTC.

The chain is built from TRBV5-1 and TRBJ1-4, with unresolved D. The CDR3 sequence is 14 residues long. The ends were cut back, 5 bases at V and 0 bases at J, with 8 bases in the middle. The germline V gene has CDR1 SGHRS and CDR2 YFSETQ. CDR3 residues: CASREASTNEKLFF. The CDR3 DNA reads TGCGCCAGCAGAGAGGCCTCAACTAATGAAAAACTGTTTTTT. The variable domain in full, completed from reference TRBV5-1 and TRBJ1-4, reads KAGVTQTPRYLIKTRGQQVTLSCSPISGHRSVSWYQQTPGQGLQFLFEYFSETQRNKGNFPGRFSGRQFSNSRSEMNVSTLELGDSALYLCASREASTNEKLFFGSGTQLSVL.

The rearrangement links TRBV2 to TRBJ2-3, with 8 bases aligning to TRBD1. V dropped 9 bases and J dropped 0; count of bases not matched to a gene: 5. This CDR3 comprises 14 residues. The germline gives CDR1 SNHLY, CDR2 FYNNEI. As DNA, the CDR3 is TGTGCCAGTAGGACAGGGATAAGCACAGATACGCAGTATTTT. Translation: CASRTGISTDTQYF.

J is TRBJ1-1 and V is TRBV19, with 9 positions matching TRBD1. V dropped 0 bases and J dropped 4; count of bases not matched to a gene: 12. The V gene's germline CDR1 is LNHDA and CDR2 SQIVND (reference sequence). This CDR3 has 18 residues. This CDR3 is CASSIENSGTGFTTEAFF. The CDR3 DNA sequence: TGTGCCAGTAGTATAGAAAACTCCGGGACAGGGTTTACCACTGAAGCTTTCTTT.

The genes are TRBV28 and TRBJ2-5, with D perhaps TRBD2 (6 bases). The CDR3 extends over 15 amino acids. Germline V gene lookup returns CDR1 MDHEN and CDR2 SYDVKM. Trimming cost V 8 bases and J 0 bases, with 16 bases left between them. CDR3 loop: CASYPAGLNQETQYF. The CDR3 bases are TGTGCCAGCTACCCCGCCGGACTAAACCAAGAGACCCAGTACTTC.

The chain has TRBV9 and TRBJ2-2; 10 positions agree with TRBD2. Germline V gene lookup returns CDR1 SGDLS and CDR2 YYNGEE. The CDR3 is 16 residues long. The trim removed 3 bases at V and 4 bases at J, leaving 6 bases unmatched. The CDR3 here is CASSAAGGQATGELFF. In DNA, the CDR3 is TGTGCCAGCAGCGCAGCGGGGGGGCAGGCCACCGGGGAGCTGTTTTTT.

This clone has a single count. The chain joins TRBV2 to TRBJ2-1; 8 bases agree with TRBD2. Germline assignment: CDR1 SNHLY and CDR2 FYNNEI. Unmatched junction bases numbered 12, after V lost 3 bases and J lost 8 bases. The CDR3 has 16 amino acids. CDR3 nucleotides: TGTGCCAGCAGTGACCCCGTGGAGCGGGGGCTAGATGAGCAGTTCTTC. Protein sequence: CASSDPVERGLDEQFF.

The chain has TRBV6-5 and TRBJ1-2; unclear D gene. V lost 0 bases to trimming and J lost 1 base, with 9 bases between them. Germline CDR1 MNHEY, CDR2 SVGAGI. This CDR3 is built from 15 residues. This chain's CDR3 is CASSYSDAGNYGYTF. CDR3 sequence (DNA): TGTGCCAGCAGTTACTCGGATGCGGGTAACTATGGCTACACCTTC.

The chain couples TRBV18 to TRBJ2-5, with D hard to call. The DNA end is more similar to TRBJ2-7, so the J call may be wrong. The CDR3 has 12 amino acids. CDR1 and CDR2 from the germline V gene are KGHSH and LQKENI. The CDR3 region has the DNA TGTGCCAGCTCCCCTAGCTCCTACGAGCAGTACTTC. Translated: CASSPSSYEQYF.

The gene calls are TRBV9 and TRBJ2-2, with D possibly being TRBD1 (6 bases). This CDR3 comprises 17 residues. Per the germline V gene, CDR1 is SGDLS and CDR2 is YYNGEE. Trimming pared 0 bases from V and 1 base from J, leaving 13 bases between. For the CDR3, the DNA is TGTGCCAGCAGCGTAGAAAGAACAGGGAAGAACACCGGGGAGCTGTTTTTT. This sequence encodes CASSVERTGKNTGELFF.

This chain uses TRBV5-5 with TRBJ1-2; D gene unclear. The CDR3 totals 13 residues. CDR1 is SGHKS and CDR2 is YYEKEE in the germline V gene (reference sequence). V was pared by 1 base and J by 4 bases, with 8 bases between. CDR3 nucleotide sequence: TGTGCCAGCAGCTTGCAGGTTTTCTATGGCTACACCTTC. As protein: CASSLQVFYGYTF.

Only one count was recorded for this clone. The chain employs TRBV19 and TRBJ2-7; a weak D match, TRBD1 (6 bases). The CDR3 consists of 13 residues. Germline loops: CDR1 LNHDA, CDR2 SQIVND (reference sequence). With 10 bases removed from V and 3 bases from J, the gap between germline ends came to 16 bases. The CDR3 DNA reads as TGTGCCACAACGGACAGCTTTCTCTACGAGCAGTACTTC. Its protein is CATTDSFLYEQYF.

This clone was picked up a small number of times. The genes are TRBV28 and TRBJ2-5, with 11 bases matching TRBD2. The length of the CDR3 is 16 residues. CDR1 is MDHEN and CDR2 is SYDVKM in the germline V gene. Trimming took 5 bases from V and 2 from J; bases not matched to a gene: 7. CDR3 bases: TGTGCCAGCAGTGCCCGACTAGCGGGGAGGCAAGAGACCCAGTACTTC. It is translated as CASSARLAGRQETQYF.

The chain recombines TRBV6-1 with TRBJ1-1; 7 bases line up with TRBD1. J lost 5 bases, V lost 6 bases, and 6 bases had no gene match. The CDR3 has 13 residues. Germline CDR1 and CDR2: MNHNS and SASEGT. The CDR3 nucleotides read TGTGCCAGCAGAAAGGACAGGAAGACTGAAGCTTTCTTT. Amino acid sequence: CASRKDRKTEAFF.